Each of the 9 T cell receptor beta chains below was sequenced from the same sample in a study of CD8 T cells in Susac syndrome. cDNA came from approximately 0.5 to 1 ug RNA primed by random hexamers. TCRdb re-analysed the immunoSEQ multiplex PCR reads in MiXCR, keeping a single row per CDR3 protein. The data show under 200,000 distinct CDR3 sequences, with roughly 94% seen just once and 0.12% held by the top ten. Sequences were obtained from CD4+ T cells from PBMCs. These TCRs come from a human donor with Susac syndrome.

The V call is TRBV29-1, the J call TRBJ2-7; possibly TRBD1 for D (6 bases). Germline-derived CDR1 and CDR2 are SQVTM and ANQGSEA. The CDR3 is made up of 15 amino acids. Trimming took off 6 bases at V and 2 bases at J, with 20 bases between the two ends. CDR3 residues: CSVEDRTGRAYEQYF. DNA for the CDR3: TGCAGCGTCGAGGATCGCACAGGGCGGGCCTACGAGCAGTACTTC.

V is TRBV5-1 and J is TRBJ2-3; D gene uncertain. This CDR3 comprises 12 residues. Germline V gene lookup returns CDR1 SGHRS and CDR2 YFSETQ. Trimming cost V 7 bases and J 4 bases, with 10 bases left between them. Here the CDR3 DNA reads TGCGCCAGCCGTCTTGAGGCAGATACGCAGTATTTT. As protein: CASRLEADTQYF.

A remark on this clonotype: One end of the junction fails to match germline, which may point to a read error. The chain employs TRBV5-1 and TRBJ2-3; D may be TRBD1 or TRBD2 (5 bases each). The CDR3 is 14 amino acids. Looked up from germline, CDR1 is SGHRS and CDR2 is YFSETQ. The CDR3, as DNA: TGCGCCAGCACCTTGGGGGTATTGGCAGATACGCAGTATTTT. Its protein product is CASTLGVLADTQYF.

The rearrangement links TRBV20-1 to TRBJ2-5, with D perhaps matching TRBD1 (6 bases). CDR1 is DFQATT, CDR2 SNEGSKA, per germline (reference sequence). There are 14 residues in the CDR3. V lost 6 bases, J lost 1 base, and 15 bases lay in between. CDR3 loop: CSARIGQSQETQYF. The CDR3 DNA sequence: TGCAGTGCGCGAATCGGACAGTCCCAAGAGACCCAGTACTTC.

This chain connects TRBV7-8 to TRBJ1-5; TRBD1 agrees at 7 bases. J was trimmed by 9 bases and V by 5 bases; bases with no gene match: 7. The CDR3 length is 13 residues. CDR1 and CDR2 from the germline V gene are SGHVS and FQNEAQ. The CDR3 here is CASSRDRKRPQHF. The CDR3 bases are TGTGCCAGCAGCAGGGACAGAAAGCGGCCCCAGCATTTT.

The chain employs TRBV7-2 and TRBJ2-1; 8 nucleotides align to TRBD2. This CDR3 region has 14 residues. Germline V lookup: CDR1 SGHTA, CDR2 FQGNSA. Unmatched junction bases numbered 5, after V lost 3 bases and J lost 7 bases. CDR3 in amino acids: CASSFGGGSNEQFF. The CDR3 DNA reads TGTGCCAGCAGCTTCGGCGGGGGGTCTAATGAGCAGTTCTTC.

The chain carries TRBV15 and TRBJ1-2; possible D gene TRBD1, 5 bases. The germline V gene has CDR1 LNHNV and CDR2 YYDKDF (reference sequence). Deletions cut 0 bases from V and 5 bases from J, with 16 bases between. The CDR3 is 16 residues long. The DNA for the CDR3 is TGTGCCACCAGCAGAGATGTCCGACAGCTACCTTATGGCTACACCTTC. It is translated as CATSRDVRQLPYGYTF.

The V call is TRBV10-3, the J call TRBJ2-7; no definite D call. Trimming took 6 bases from V and 3 from J, leaving 6 bases between them. CDR1 and CDR2 (germline): ENHRY, SYGVKD. This CDR3 spans 11 amino acids. In nucleotides, the CDR3 is TGTGCCATCAGCGAGCACTACGAGCAGTACTTC. It yields the protein CAISEHYEQYF.

V and J are TRBV20-1 and TRBJ1-1, with TRBD1 identical over 10 bases. The CDR3 has 14 residues. V lost 6 bases, J lost 4 bases, and 8 bases stayed unmatched. Germline assignment: CDR1 DFQATT and CDR2 SNEGSKA (reference sequence). The CDR3 sequence is CSAVTGGAVTEAFF. In nucleotides, the CDR3 is TGCAGTGCGGTGACAGGGGGCGCGGTCACTGAAGCTTTCTTT.